The TCR beta chain under discussion was sequenced for a study of T cell responses to AZD1222 COVID-19 vaccine. Study-level results: Spike-specific TCR repertoires showed rising breadth and depth after two AZD1222 doses.

Concerning this clone itself: What it binds is not known.

Trimming left V 0 bases short and J 4 bases short, with 10 bases between. This CDR3 has 14 amino acids. Germline V gives CDR1 SGHTA, CDR2 FQGNSA. TCRdb keeps only in-frame clones here, not all; method: immunoSEQ multiplex PCR. Here the sample spans about 150,000 clones, nearly 90% being singletons. The source was peripheral blood, collected on day 0 of AZD1222 vaccination. The rearrangement joins TRBV7-2 to TRBJ2-7; D is uncertain. This receptor was taken from an adult in good health. In DNA form, the CDR3 reads TGTGCCAGCAGCTTAGCGGTGCCCGGGTACGAGCAGTACTTC. As protein: CASSLAVPGYEQYF.